The 15 T cell receptor beta chains presented below share a single source sample, sequenced in a study of identical twins. TCRdb re-derived calls from the 5' RACE reads in MiXCR, one entry per CDR3 protein. Among roughly 260,000 distinct CDR3 sequences listed, 11% to 15% were seen once. The specimen was memory (CD45RO+) T cells sorted from blood. These receptors were taken from a woman aged 18-35 years in good health.

This clonotype was seen a handful of times. The chain recombines TRBV20-1 with TRBJ1-1; D call uncertain. The ends were cut back, 3 bases at V and 4 bases at J, with 15 bases in the middle. The CDR3 is 14 amino acids. In germline, CDR1 is DFQATT, CDR2 SNEGSKA (reference sequence). The CDR3 nucleotides are TGCAGTGCTAGTTATCGTAACACACGCACTGAAGCTTTCTTT. Its protein product is CSASYRNTRTEAFF.

A few counts support this clonotype. The chain couples TRBV27 to TRBJ1-5; 10 bases map to TRBD1. Trimming took 5 bases from V and 2 from J; bases not matched to a gene: 9. The CDR3 is made up of 17 amino acids. In germline, CDR1 is MNHEY, CDR2 SMNVEV (reference sequence). CDR3 DNA: TGTGCCAGCAGTCCCCGACAGGGGGCGAAGGGCAATCAGCCCCAGCATTTT. Residues: CASSPRQGAKGNQPQHF.

The chain carries TRBV20-1 and TRBJ2-3; 8 nucleotides agree with TRBD2. Germline V CDR1 and CDR2: DFQATT, SNEGSKA (reference sequence). V lost 2 bases and J lost 0; bases outside the gene matches: 10. This CDR3 comprises 17 residues. The CDR3 region has the DNA TGCAGTGCTAGATATCCGTGGGCGGGGGGAAGCACAGATACGCAGTATTTT. Protein product: CSARYPWAGGSTDTQYF.

The gene calls are TRBV20-1 and TRBJ2-5; no definite D call. Germline V CDR1 and CDR2: DFQATT, SNEGSKA (reference sequence). V was clipped by 1 base and J by 2 bases, with 14 bases between them. The CDR3 extends over 15 amino acids. The CDR3 DNA reads TGCAGTGCTAGAGGCGGTACGATACCACAAGAGACCCAGTACTTC. Amino acid sequence: CSARGGTIPQETQYF.

This clonotype came up a few times. This CDR3 is CSANRDRGAGELFF. The CDR3 DNA follows: TGCAGTGCTAACCGGGACAGGGGGGCCGGGGAGCTGTTTTTT. V usage is TRBV20-1 and J usage is TRBJ2-2; TRBD1 aligns across 11 bases. Trimming removed 4 bases from V and 6 bases from J; junction bases left unmatched: 4. The CDR3 contains 14 residues. The germline V gene encodes CDR1 DFQATT and CDR2 SNEGSKA (reference sequence).

V and J are TRBV5-6 and TRBJ2-5; tentatively, D is TRBD2 (5 bases). The CDR3 sequence is 13 residues long. The V and J ends lost 3 bases and 7 bases respectively, with 13 bases between them. Germline V CDR1 and CDR2: SGHDT, YYEEEE. CDR3 in DNA: TGTGCCAGCAGCTCCCTAGGAGGAGGGACCCAGTACTTC. Its protein is CASSSLGGGTQYF. Drawing the rest from reference TRBV5-6 and TRBJ2-5, the complete variable domain is DAGVTQSPTHLIKTRGQQVTLRCSPKSGHDTVSWYQQALGQGPQFIFQYYEEEERQRGNFPDRFSGHQFPNYSSELNVNALLLGDSALYLCASSSLGGGTQYFGPGTRLLVL.

This clonotype was observed once. V and J are TRBV6-1 and TRBJ2-7; 9 bases map to TRBD1. The CDR3 length is 13 residues. The germline V gene encodes CDR1 MNHNS and CDR2 SASEGT. V trimming: 10 bases; J trimming: 3 bases; junction bases outside the gene matches: 7. The CDR3 spells CATRGQGYYEQYF. CDR3 sequence (DNA): TGTGCCACCCGGGGACAGGGATACTACGAGCAGTACTTC.

At least ten counts were recorded for this clonotype. This chain links TRBV6-2 or TRBV6-3 with TRBJ1-1; 7 bases fit TRBD1. The V gene's germline CDR1 is MNHEY and CDR2 SVGEGT. The CDR3 has 12 amino acids. The V gene end was trimmed by 6 bases and the J gene end by 8 bases; junction bases not matched to a gene: 6. The CDR3 region has the DNA TGTGCCAGCAGGAGACAGGGTTCGGAAGCTTTCTTT. Encoded protein: CASRRQGSEAFF.

This clonotype came up many times. The chain has TRBV5-1 and TRBJ2-2; either TRBD1 or TRBD2 may fit D (5 bases each). The V and J ends lost 4 bases and 2 bases respectively, with 12 bases between them. CDR1 is SGHRS and CDR2 is YFSETQ in the germline V gene. The CDR3 has 15 amino acids. For the CDR3, the DNA is TGCGCCAGCAGCGCCGGGACCCAAAACACCGGGGAGCTGTTTTTT. It is translated as CASSAGTQNTGELFF.

The chain combines TRBV7-9 with TRBJ1-1; D not resolved. Germline CDR1 and CDR2: SEHNR and FQNEAQ (reference sequence). The V end lost 5 bases, the J end lost 8 bases, and 6 bases lay between the germline ends. This CDR3 has 10 residues. CDR3 DNA sequence: TGTGCCAGCAGCCCAAAGGAAGCTTTCTTT. This translates into CASSPKEAFF.

In this sample, this clonotype turned up a few times. The chain is built from TRBV20-1 and TRBJ2-2; possibly TRBD2 for D (7 bases). V was clipped by 0 bases and J by 4 bases, with 15 bases between them. The germline gives CDR1 DFQATT, CDR2 SNEGSKA (reference sequence). The CDR3 runs to 16 residues. CDR3 amino acids: CSARDQRGGSTGELFF. The CDR3 bases are TGCAGTGCTAGAGATCAAAGGGGGGGCAGCACCGGGGAGCTGTTTTTT.

This chain links TRBV5-1 with TRBJ2-3; a possible D gene is TRBD2 (6 bases). This CDR3 has 13 residues. Looked up from germline, CDR1 is SGHRS and CDR2 is YFSETQ. V lost 4 bases to trimming and J lost 6 bases, with 12 bases between them. CDR3 in DNA: TGCGCCAGCAGCCGCACTCGGGAGGATACGCAGTATTTT. Amino acid sequence: CASSRTREDTQYF.

The table lists this clonotype with a count of one. V gene TRBV9 combines with J gene TRBJ2-1; 14 bases match TRBD2. The CDR3 totals 16 residues. The junction had 6 bases not matched to a gene; V was cut back by 2 bases and J by 8 bases. Germline lookup yields CDR1 SGDLS and CDR2 YYNGEE. CDR3: CASSVRLAGGPHEQFF. CDR3 in DNA: TGTGCCAGCAGCGTCCGACTAGCGGGAGGGCCACATGAGCAGTTCTTC.

This chain joins TRBV19 and TRBJ2-1; D perhaps matches TRBD1 (6 bases). Trimming removed 5 bases from V and 3 bases from J, with 8 bases in between. CDR1 is LNHDA and CDR2 is SQIVND in the germline V gene (reference sequence). This CDR3 region has 13 residues. Here the CDR3 reads CASSWDIYNEQFF. DNA for the CDR3: TGTGCCAGTAGTTGGGACATCTACAATGAGCAGTTCTTC.

This clonotype has a count of ten or more. CDR3 DNA: TGTGCCAGCAGTGACTCGGGGGGGCACACAGATACGCAGTATTTT. This translates into CASSDSGGHTDTQYF. V gene TRBV6-4 combines with J gene TRBJ2-3; the D gene is possibly TRBD2 (7 bases). V was pared by 0 bases and J by 2 bases, with 9 bases between. Germline V gives CDR1 MRHNA, CDR2 SNTAGT. The CDR3 runs to 15 residues.